Following are 14 T cell receptor beta chains from one sample sequenced in a study of cytomegalovirus exposure and HLA in healthy donors. PCR employed 60 Vbeta and 13 Jbeta primers. This table comes from immunoSEQ multiplex PCR, and its TCRdb copy is limited to in-frame clones, with some not included. The sample contains 150,000 or so clones, about 79% of which appear only once. The sequenced sample was PBMCs. These receptors all stem from a woman between 50 and 59 years old in good health and CMV-seropositive.

In DNA form, the CDR3 reads TGTGCCAGCAGCCCCATCATGGACTTCGCTGGAAACACCATATATTTT. Amino acid sequence: CASSPIMDFAGNTIYF. V is TRBV9 and J is TRBJ1-3, with D hard to call. This CDR3 is built from 16 residues. Germline V CDR1 and CDR2: SGDLS, YYNGEE. Trimming removed 4 bases from V and 2 bases from J, with 16 bases in between.

Only one count was recorded for this clone. In DNA, the CDR3 is TGTGCCATCCGGGGGGGCGGCGAGCAGTACTTC. It yields the protein CAIRGGGEQYF. The chain combines TRBV10-3 with TRBJ2-7; 8 bases are a match to TRBD2. The CDR3 extends over 11 amino acids. Germline V CDR1 and CDR2: ENHRY, SYGVKD. Unmatched junction bases numbered 3, after V lost 8 bases and J lost 6 bases.

There are a few counts of this clone. J is TRBJ2-3 and V is TRBV6-1; 7 nucleotides match TRBD2. The germline V gene encodes CDR1 MNHNS and CDR2 SASEGT. The V and J ends lost 4 bases and 2 bases, in that order; junction bases with no gene match: 9. This CDR3 spans 16 amino acids. The CDR3 region has the DNA TGTGCCAGCAGTGGGGAAGCGGGAAAATACACAGATACGCAGTATTTT. It encodes CASSGEAGKYTDTQYF.

The chain links TRBV7-3 to TRBJ2-2, with 7 nucleotides matching TRBD1. The ends lost 5 bases at V and 0 bases at J; junction bases unmatched: 9. Looked up from germline, CDR1 is SGHTA and CDR2 is FQGTGA. The CDR3 is 17 residues long. DNA for the CDR3: TGTGCCAGCAGCCCCTTGACAGGGACCGCGAACACCGGGGAGCTGTTTTTT. Amino acids: CASSPLTGTANTGELFF.

V usage is TRBV10-1 and J usage is TRBJ2-3; D possibly corresponds to TRBD1 (5 bases). Germline-derived CDR1 and CDR2 are WNHNN and SYGVQD (reference sequence). The CDR3 length is 17 residues. Trimming pared 3 bases from V and 3 bases from J, leaving 19 bases between. For the CDR3, the DNA is TGCGCCAGCAGTGATGGCAGTCTCTTGAAGGGGACAGATACGCAGTATTTT. This codes for CASSDGSLLKGTDTQYF.

The chain couples TRBV27 to TRBJ1-5; 8 positions agree with TRBD1. Germline CDR1 MNHEY, CDR2 SMNVEV (reference sequence). J lost 4 bases, V lost 6 bases, and 11 bases had no gene match. The length of the CDR3 is 16 residues. The CDR3 is CASSSLGQGRNQPQHF. The CDR3 DNA reads as TGTGCCAGCAGCTCTCTCGGACAGGGTAGGAATCAGCCCCAGCATTTT.

V is TRBV5-4 and J is TRBJ2-1; tentatively, D is TRBD2 (6 bases). Trimming removed 6 bases from V and 5 bases from J, with 12 bases in between. CDR1 is SGHNT, CDR2 YYREEE, per germline (reference sequence). This CDR3 comprises 13 residues. The CDR3 sequence: CASNPWGDNEQFF. CDR3 coding DNA: TGTGCCAGCAACCCCTGGGGGGACAATGAGCAGTTCTTC. Complete variable domain (other parts from reference TRBV5-4 and TRBJ2-1): ETGVTQSPTHLIKTRGQQVTLRCSSQSGHNTVSWYQQALGQGPQFIFQYYREEENGRGNFPPRFSGLQFPNYSSELNVNALELDDSALYLCASNPWGDNEQFFGPGTRLTVL.

The rearrangement links TRBV4-3 to TRBJ2-1; D not resolved. There are 14 residues in the CDR3. The ends were cut back, 3 bases at V and 3 bases at J, with 9 bases in the middle. The germline CDR1 and CDR2 sequences are LGHNA and YSLEER. As DNA, the CDR3 is TGCGCCAGCAGCCAGGATTACAGCTACAATGAGCAGTTCTTC. The encoded protein is CASSQDYSYNEQFF.

The chain recombines TRBV10-3 with TRBJ1-5, with TRBD1 matching over 11 bases. The germline V gene encodes CDR1 ENHRY and CDR2 SYGVKD. The junction had 4 bases not matched to a gene; V was cut back by 4 bases and J by 5 bases. The CDR3 is 15 residues long. The CDR3 DNA is TGTGCCATCAGTGGGGGACAGGGGGTTGATCAGCCCCAGCATTTT. Translating it yields CAISGGQGVDQPQHF.

V and J are TRBV5-1 and TRBJ2-2; D may be TRBD2 (7 bases). The CDR3 contains 13 residues. CDR1 and CDR2 (germline): SGHRS, YFSETQ. With 5 bases removed from V and 3 bases from J, the gap between germline ends came to 8 bases. In DNA form, the CDR3 reads TGCGCCAGCAGAGGGGGGGACACCGGGGAGCTGTTTTTT. The encoded protein is CASRGGDTGELFF.

This chain links TRBV7-9 with TRBJ2-3; 12 nucleotides agree with TRBD2. Germline values: CDR1 SEHNR, CDR2 FQNEAQ (reference sequence). The V and J ends lost 4 bases and 3 bases, in that order; junction bases with no gene match: 2. The CDR3 spans 15 residues. Here the CDR3 reads CASSSTSGGTDTQYF. The DNA for the CDR3 is TGTGCCAGCAGCTCCACTAGCGGGGGGACAGATACGCAGTATTTT. The entire variable domain, with the rest obtained from reference TRBV7-9 and TRBJ2-3, is as follows: DTGVSQNPRHKITKRGQNVTFRCDPISEHNRLYWYRQTLGQGPEFLTYFQNEAQLEKSRLLSDRFSAERPKGSFSTLEIQRTEQGDSAMYLCASSSTSGGTDTQYFGPGTRLTVL.

The V gene is TRBV9, the J gene TRBJ2-5, with 7 bases that match TRBD1. The CDR3 extends over 13 amino acids. V was clipped by 0 bases and J by 5 bases; unmatched bases: 1. Germline-derived CDR1 and CDR2 are SGDLS and YYNGEE. The CDR3 reads CASSVARGETQYF. CDR3 bases: TGTGCCAGCAGCGTAGCCAGGGGGGAGACCCAGTACTTC.

The chain uses TRBV6-5 and TRBJ1-4, with D maybe TRBD1 (5 bases). V was shortened by 3 bases and J by 7 bases, with 12 bases between the two germline ends. The CDR3 consists of 14 residues. In germline, CDR1 is MNHEY, CDR2 SVGAGI. The chain's CDR3 is CASSYSQGGEKLFF. In DNA, the CDR3 is TGTGCCAGCAGTTATAGCCAGGGCGGTGAAAAACTGTTTTTT.

The CDR3 here is CSVVSGVYGYTF. CDR3 DNA: TGCAGCGTTGTCTCCGGAGTCTATGGCTACACCTTC. The chain links TRBV29-1 to TRBJ1-2, with D unclear. There are 12 residues in the CDR3. Germline V lookup: CDR1 SQVTM, CDR2 ANQGSEA. The ends were cut back, 4 bases at V and 4 bases at J, with 10 bases in the middle.